These 5 T cell receptor beta chains were all obtained from the same sample, sequenced in a study of CD8+ T cells in alopecia areata. cDNA reverse transcribed from extracted RNA served as the sequencing template. Clones were read by immunoSEQ multiplex PCR, and TCRdb kept only the in-frame ones, dropping some. This table holds tens of thousands of clones, about 43% found once. Treatment defined: oral pan-JAK inhibitor, 5-10 mg twice daily. The sample consisted of CD8+ T cells sorted from blood, taken at approximately week 36, from a patient treated with tofacitinib. These receptors were taken from a human donor with alopecia areata.

This clone was picked up a small number of times. The gene calls are TRBV29-1 and TRBJ1-2, with no clear D. Trimming pared 6 bases from V and 3 bases from J, leaving 14 bases between. Germline CDR1 is SQVTM and CDR2 is ANQGSEA. The CDR3 contains 13 residues. CDR3 DNA sequence: TGCAGCGTGTTTGACCCAGACCACTATGGCTACACCTTC. It translates to CSVFDPDHYGYTF. The full variable domain, its missing parts supplied by reference TRBV29-1 and TRBJ1-2, is SAVISQKPSRDICQRGTSLTIQCQVDSQVTMMFWYRQQPGQSLTLIATANQGSEATYESGFVIDKFPISRPNLTFSTLTVSNMSPEDSSIYLCSVFDPDHYGYTFGSGTRLTVV.

The chain couples TRBV11-2 to TRBJ2-3, with no clear D. Germline CDR1 SGHAT, CDR2 FQNNGV. V was cut by 5 bases and J by 1 base, with 16 bases left in between. The CDR3 has 16 residues. DNA for the CDR3: TGTGCCAGCAGCGGTAGCTTGCAGGCTGGCACAGATACGCAGTATTTT. Residues: CASSGSLQAGTDTQYF.

The chain couples TRBV7-3 to TRBJ2-3; the match to TRBD1 covers 7 bases. Germline CDR1 is SGHTA and CDR2 is FQGTGA. Trimming removed 4 bases from V and 1 base from J; junction bases left unmatched: 2. This CDR3 spans 14 amino acids. The CDR3 loop is CASSWTGRTDTQYF. CDR3 DNA: TGTGCCAGCAGCTGGACAGGACGCACAGATACGCAGTATTTT.

This chain links TRBV27 with TRBJ2-7, with 10 bases lining up with TRBD1. Germline CDR1 reads MNHEY; CDR2 reads SMNVEV (reference sequence). CDR3 size: 13 residues. Germline trimming cut 6 bases from V and 7 bases from J; bases unmatched to any gene: 6. As DNA, the CDR3 is TGTGCCAGCAGGACAGGGGGCGCGGGGGAGCAGTACTTC. This codes for CASRTGGAGEQYF.

The chain combines TRBV6-1 with TRBJ2-7, with a weak D call TRBD1 (6 bases). CDR1 and CDR2 from the germline V gene are MNHNS and SASEGT. Trimming pared 2 bases from V and 3 bases from J, leaving 20 bases between. The CDR3 loop spans 17 amino acids. For the CDR3, the DNA is TGTGCCAGCAGTGAACGCTTACCGGGGCAGGGGAACTACGAGCAGTACTTC. Protein sequence: CASSERLPGQGNYEQYF.